This T cell receptor (beta chain) was documented in a study of blood T cell repertoires in COVID-19. At the level of the study: PBMCs, B-cell-depleted T cells, or T cells provided the cDNA or gDNA that made up the material.

This CDR3 is 13 amino acids long. The germline V gene encodes CDR1 SGDLS and CDR2 YYNGEE. V dropped 0 bases and J dropped 8 bases, with 9 bases sitting between them. Per the original data handling: Amplification with reference gene primers provided the estimates of nucleated cell counts. Assay used: immunoSEQ multiplex PCR; TCRdb lists only in-frame clones, some missing. V, J and clone size reflect that table, while D and trimming were determined from the DNA. The sample comprises tens of thousands of clones, less than 85% of which are singletons, and 15% to 20% rests with the top ten. The source is a woman at least 80 years old with acute or convalescent COVID-19. The chain uses TRBV9 and TRBJ2-1; possible D gene TRBD2, 5 bases. The sequenced sample consisted of peripheral blood. CDR3 protein: CASSVALRDEQFF. CDR3 DNA: TGTGCCAGCAGCGTAGCTTTGAGGGATGAGCAGTTCTTC. The variable domain in full, with the rest retrieved from reference TRBV9 and TRBJ2-1, is DSGVTQTPKHLITATGQRVTLRCSPRSGDLSVYWYQQSLDQGLQFLIQYYNGEERAKGNILERFSAQQFPDLHSELNLSSLELGDSALYFCASSVALRDEQFFGPGTRLTVL.